These T cell receptor beta chains were read from a single sample in a study of blood T cell repertoires in COVID-19. TCRdb's copy holds only in-frame clones and misses some; the assay was immunoSEQ multiplex PCR. This sample has around 100,000 clones, with 75% to 90% found just once. Sequenced: peripheral blood. These receptors all come from a man aged 60 to 75 with COVID-19, enrolled during active disease. Each CDR3 is given with its conserved first and last residue. Each record gives: J gene, D gene, V gene, clone size, CDR3 DNA, CDR3 protein. D genes are given only for firm matches. Size tells how often a clone was seen (once, few, many) or the class of an expanded clone, and some rows leave it out.

>TRBJ1-3|NA|TRBV3-1/TRBV3-2|NA
TGTGCCAGCAGCCAAGATGCGTCTGGAAACACCATATATTTT
CASSQDASGNTIYF
>TRBJ2-5|NA|TRBV19|NA
TGTGCCAGTAGGCGATCCCGGGACACCCAAGAGACCCAGTACTTC
CASRRSRDTQETQYF
>TRBJ2-5|NA|TRBV30|few
TGTGCCTGGAGGGCTAGTTTTGAGACCCAGTACTTC
CAWRASFETQYF
>TRBJ1-2|NA|TRBV7-2|NA
TGTGCCAGCAGTCCAGCGCGGGATTCGGGGGGCTACACCTTC
CASSPARDSGGYTF
>TRBJ2-1|NA|TRBV10-2|NA
TGCGCCAGCAGTGAGCGAAGGTGGCGGGAAAACTCCTACAATGAGCAGTTCTTC
CASSERRWRENSYNEQFF
>TRBJ1-1|NA|TRBV28|NA
TGTGCCAGCAGTCGGACTTACGTGAACACTGAAGCTTTCTTT
CASSRTYVNTEAFF
>TRBJ1-5|NA|TRBV12-3/TRBV12-4|few
TGTGCCAGCTCCGGGGGGCGGAATCAGCCCCAGCATTTT
CASSGGRNQPQHF
>TRBJ2-5|NA|TRBV2|NA
TGTGCCAGCAGTGCACAAGAGACCCAGTACTTC
CASSAQETQYF
>TRBJ2-3|TRBD2|TRBV5-4|NA
TGTGCCAGCAGCCCTCGGGAGGGCAGAGATACGCAGTATTTT
CASSPREGRDTQYF
>TRBJ1-1|TRBD1|TRBV5-1|once
TGCGCCAGCAGCTTAGAACAGGGGACCACTGAAGCTTTCTTT
CASSLEQGTTEAFF
>TRBJ2-7|NA|TRBV7-9|NA
TGTGCCAGCAGCTCCACCCCGGTCCAGGGCTCCTACGAGCAGTACTTC
CASSSTPVQGSYEQYF
>TRBJ1-2|NA|TRBV20-1|NA
TGCAGTGCTAGAGGCGGTGGCTACACCTTC
CSARGGGYTF
>TRBJ2-7|TRBD1|TRBV28|NA
TGTGCCAGCAGTTTCGACAGGGCTAACTCCTACGAGCAGTACTTC
CASSFDRANSYEQYF
>TRBJ2-7|TRBD2|TRBV10-3|NA
TGTGCCACGTTAGCGGGAGGGATCTACGAGCAGTACTTC
CATLAGGIYEQYF
>TRBJ1-1|TRBD1|TRBV9|NA
TGTGCCAGCAGCTTCACCCCAGGGGGCAACACTGAAGCTTTCTTT
CASSFTPGGNTEAFF
>TRBJ2-7|NA|TRBV11-2|few
TGTGCCAGCAGCTTAGATTCCCCTAACTACGAGCAGTACTTC
CASSLDSPNYEQYF
>TRBJ2-1|NA|TRBV6-1|NA
TGTGCCAGCAGTGAAGGGACAGAACTTGTCGGGCAGTTCTTC
CASSEGTELVGQFF
>TRBJ2-1|TRBD2|TRBV9|NA
TGTGCCAGCAGCGTTGGGGGACTAGCCTCCTACAATGAGCAGTTCTTC
CASSVGGLASYNEQFF
>TRBJ1-3|NA|TRBV28|NA
TGTGCCAGCACCCTAGGAGGGTTGTCCACTGGAAACACCATATATTTT
CASTLGGLSTGNTIYF
>TRBJ2-7|TRBD1|TRBV4-2|NA
TGTGCCAGCAGGCTGTCAGGGGGCCACGAGCAGTACTTC
CASRLSGGHEQYF
>TRBJ1-1|NA|TRBV5-8|NA
TGTGCCAGCGGCCGGGTCTTAGGGGGCACTGAAGCTTTCTTT
CASGRVLGGTEAFF
>TRBJ2-2|TRBD2|TRBV19|NA
TGTGCCAGTACTGGTTTTAGCGGGTACACCGGGGAGCTGTTTTTT
CASTGFSGYTGELFF
>TRBJ2-7|TRBD2|TRBV10-3|NA
TGTGCCATCAGTCCCGGGACTAGCGGGAGGCTTGAGCAGTACTTC
CAISPGTSGRLEQYF